The next 27 T cell receptor beta chains were all read from a single sample in a study of resident and recirculating memory T cells in vitiligo. TCRdb keeps only in-frame clones here, not all; method: immunoSEQ multiplex PCR. The top ten hold less than 5.5% of the sample, which has tens of thousands of clones, roughly 92% seen once. Source material: blood. These receptors all stem from a male donor with vitiligo.

This chain's CDR3 is CASRRRAAYEQYF. The CDR3 region has the DNA TGTGCCAGCAGAAGGCGGGCAGCTTACGAGCAGTACTTC. The rearrangement links TRBV6-5 to TRBJ2-7; possibly TRBD2 for D (5 bases). Trimming shortened V by 6 bases and J by 4 bases, and 13 bases separated the two germline ends. The CDR3 spans 13 residues. The germline V gene has CDR1 MNHEY and CDR2 SVGAGI.

The gene calls are TRBV30 and TRBJ2-7; TRBD2 is a possible D gene (6 bases). Trimming took 4 bases from V and 6 from J, leaving 19 bases between them. The CDR3 consists of 14 residues. In germline, CDR1 is GTSNPN, CDR2 SVGIG (reference sequence). CDR3 nucleotide sequence: TGTGCCTGGACCCTTGCTCAATATAGCGGCGAGCAGTACTTC. This translates into CAWTLAQYSGEQYF.

The V call is TRBV5-1, the J call TRBJ2-3; 9 bases agree with TRBD2. Losses at the gene ends were 1 base for V and 4 bases for J; bases not matched to a gene: 7. This CDR3 is built from 16 residues. Germline loops: CDR1 SGHRS, CDR2 YFSETQ. CDR3 coding DNA: TGCGCCAGCAGCTTGTATAGCGGGGGTATCGCAGATACGCAGTATTTT. Its translation is CASSLYSGGIADTQYF. The full variable domain, with the rest looked up from reference TRBV5-1 and TRBJ2-3, is KAGVTQTPRYLIKTRGQQVTLSCSPISGHRSVSWYQQTPGQGLQFLFEYFSETQRNKGNFPGRFSGRQFSNSRSEMNVSTLELGDSALYLCASSLYSGGIADTQYFGPGTRLTVL.

This clone came up once. This chain connects TRBV7-3 to TRBJ1-3; D is perhaps TRBD1 (6 bases). V shed 4 bases and J shed 0 bases, with 7 bases lying between them. This CDR3 has 14 amino acids. CDR1 is SGHTA and CDR2 is FQGTGA in the germline V gene. Written as DNA, the CDR3 is TGTGCCAGCAGCTCAGGGGCCTCTGGAAACACCATATATTTT. Amino acid sequence: CASSSGASGNTIYF.

The gene calls are TRBV6-4 and TRBJ2-7; TRBD1 might be the D (6 bases). Germline V gene sequence: CDR1 MRHNA, CDR2 SNTAGT. The germline V and J ends were trimmed by 5 bases and 2 bases, with 13 bases remaining between them. The CDR3 covers 14 residues. CDR3 protein: CASSHVPGAYEQYF. In DNA form, the CDR3 reads TGTGCCAGCAGTCACGTTCCAGGGGCCTACGAGCAGTACTTC.

The V and J genes are TRBV5-4 and TRBJ1-1, with D possibly being TRBD1 (5 bases). Deletions cut 0 bases from V and 0 bases from J, with 12 bases between. The CDR3 has 16 amino acids. Germline CDR1 and CDR2: SGHNT and YYREEE (reference sequence). CDR3 nucleotide sequence: TGTGCCAGCAGCTTGGAAGACAGTCACTTGAACACTGAAGCTTTCTTT. This codes for CASSLEDSHLNTEAFF.

The chain recombines TRBV6-6 with TRBJ1-4, with D hard to call. V lost 6 bases and J lost 5, with 10 bases in between. Germline V lookup: CDR1 MNHNY, CDR2 SVGAGI (reference sequence). This CDR3 spans 13 amino acids. CDR3 region: CASRFTVNEKLFF. In nucleotides, the CDR3 is TGTGCCAGCAGGTTCACAGTGAATGAAAAACTGTTTTTT.

The chain links TRBV29-1 to TRBJ2-2, with D tentatively TRBD2 (5 bases). Deletions cut 6 bases from V and 0 bases from J, with 11 bases between. The CDR3 is 14 amino acids. Germline CDR1 reads SQVTM; CDR2 reads ANQGSEA. CDR3 DNA sequence: TGCAGCGTGCGGACTCAAACGAACACCGGGGAGCTGTTTTTT. Translation gives CSVRTQTNTGELFF.

The J gene is TRBJ1-2, the V gene TRBV9; perhaps TRBD1 as D (6 bases). The V end lost 3 bases, the J end lost 4 bases, and 22 bases lay between the germline ends. The CDR3 consists of 17 residues. Germline V gene data show CDR1 as SGDLS and CDR2 as YYNGEE. CDR3 in DNA: TGTGCCAGCAGCGCCCCGTCGGGCAGGGGAGAGGGCTATGGCTACACCTTC. It yields the protein CASSAPSGRGEGYGYTF.

The count of this clone is one. The chain employs TRBV7-2 and TRBJ1-4; TRBD1 matches at 8 bases. The CDR3 spans 14 residues. Germline V gene lookup returns CDR1 SGHTA and CDR2 FQGNSA. J was trimmed by 8 bases and V by 4 bases; bases with no gene match: 6. The CDR3 sequence: CASSSGQGREKLFF. Written as DNA, the CDR3 is TGTGCCAGCAGCTCAGGACAGGGTCGCGAAAAACTGTTTTTT. The full variable domain, in which reference TRBV7-2 and TRBJ1-4 provide the parts outside the CDR3, is GAGVSQSPSNKVTEKGKDVELRCDPISGHTALYWYRQSLGQGLEFLIYFQGNSAPDKSGLPSDRFSAERTGGSVSTLTIQRTQQEDSAVYLCASSSGQGREKLFFGSGTQLSVL.

The J gene is TRBJ1-4, the V gene TRBV2, with D perhaps TRBD1 (5 bases). The CDR3 has 11 residues. From germline, CDR1 is SNHLY and CDR2 FYNNEI. The V gene lost 3 bases and the J gene lost 12 bases, with 8 bases spanning the gap. DNA for the CDR3: TGTGCCAGCAGTGACAGGGTAGAACTGTTTTTT. Translation: CASSDRVELFF.

The chain uses TRBV2 and TRBJ1-2; a possible D gene is TRBD1 (6 bases). Deletions cut 9 bases from V and 8 bases from J, with 25 bases between. The CDR3 is made up of 15 amino acids. The germline V gene has CDR1 SNHLY and CDR2 FYNNEI. In DNA form, the CDR3 reads TGTGCCAGTGTACAGGGTCTATTGGAGTCGGGCGGCTACACCTTC. Translated, it gives CASVQGLLESGGYTF.

The chain recombines TRBV28 with TRBJ2-5; possible D gene TRBD2, 6 bases. The V end was cut by 11 bases, the J end by 4 bases, with 23 bases between. This CDR3 is 15 amino acids long. CDR1 is MDHEN, CDR2 SYDVKM, per germline. The CDR3 region is CAASSSGRKGETQYF. The CDR3 DNA follows: TGTGCCGCCTCTTCATCAGGGAGGAAGGGAGAGACCCAGTACTTC.

This chain connects TRBV9 to TRBJ2-6, with a weak D call TRBD2 (5 bases). This CDR3 comprises 16 residues. With 0 bases removed from V and 0 bases from J, the gap between germline ends came to 7 bases. The germline V gene has CDR1 SGDLS and CDR2 YYNGEE. CDR3 sequence: CASSVDRDSGANVLTF. The CDR3 nucleotides are TGTGCCAGCAGCGTAGACCGGGACTCTGGGGCCAACGTCCTGACTTTC.

The V gene is TRBV19, the J gene TRBJ2-1; D not resolved. Trimming cost V 5 bases and J 0 bases, with 11 bases left between them. The V gene's germline CDR1 is LNHDA and CDR2 SQIVND (reference sequence). This CDR3 is 15 amino acids long. CDR3 loop: CASSEVRSSYNEQFF. The DNA for the CDR3 is TGTGCCAGTAGTGAGGTGAGAAGCTCCTACAATGAGCAGTTCTTC. Filled out from reference TRBV19 and TRBJ2-1, the complete variable domain reads DGGITQSPKYLFRKEGQNVTLSCEQNLNHDAMYWYRQDPGQGLRLIYYSQIVNDFQKGDIAEGYSVSREKKESFPLTVTSAQKNPTAFYLCASSEVRSSYNEQFFGPGTRLTVL.

The V call is TRBV7-9, the J call TRBJ1-6, with D maybe TRBD1 (6 bases). Deletions cut 5 bases from V and 4 bases from J, with 12 bases between. The CDR3 consists of 15 residues. CDR1 and CDR2 (germline): SEHNR, FQNEAQ (reference sequence). CDR3 amino acids: CASSTGLDYNSPLHF. CDR3 sequence (DNA): TGTGCCAGCAGCACAGGGCTGGATTATAATTCACCCCTCCACTTT.

This chain connects TRBV5-1 to TRBJ1-4; tentatively, D is TRBD1 (5 bases). Trimming stripped 4 bases from V and 4 bases from J, with 8 bases between. Germline-derived CDR1 and CDR2 are SGHRS and YFSETQ. The length of the CDR3 is 13 residues. The CDR3 is CASSGGINEKLFF. As DNA, the CDR3 is TGCGCCAGCAGCGGGGGGATTAATGAAAAACTGTTTTTT.

J is TRBJ1-1 and V is TRBV7-2; weak D call: TRBD1 (6 bases). This CDR3 has 14 residues. V lost 7 bases and J 2 bases, leaving 14 bases between the germline ends. The germline CDR1 and CDR2 sequences are SGHTA and FQGNSA. In nucleotides, the CDR3 is TGTGCCAGCACCCGGACAGCCGGAAACACTGAAGCTTTCTTT. Its protein product is CASTRTAGNTEAFF.

The chain couples TRBV9 to TRBJ2-1; D might be TRBD2 (5 bases). With 4 bases removed from V and 12 bases from J, the gap between germline ends came to 17 bases. The germline V gene has CDR1 SGDLS and CDR2 YYNGEE. CDR3 length: 13 residues. DNA of the CDR3: TGTGCCAGCAGCCCGGGTCTCGACCGGGGGCAGTTCTTC. Translation: CASSPGLDRGQFF.

This rearrangement joins TRBV7-8 to TRBJ1-3; tentative D call: TRBD1 (6 bases). Germline V lookup: CDR1 SGHVS, CDR2 FQNEAQ. The CDR3 runs to 16 residues. The V gene lost 1 base and the J gene lost 1 base, with 11 bases spanning the gap. CDR3 sequence reads: CASSLGRGVSGNTIYF. CDR3 sequence (DNA): TGTGCCAGCAGCTTAGGCAGGGGAGTATCTGGAAACACCATATATTTT.

The chain combines TRBV29-1 with TRBJ2-1; 7 nucleotides align to TRBD1. The CDR3 has 14 residues. Germline CDR1 is SQVTM and CDR2 is ANQGSEA. Unmatched junction bases numbered 4, after V lost 5 bases and J lost 0 bases. The CDR3 protein is CSVIRDSSYNEQFF. CDR3 in DNA: TGCAGCGTTATCCGGGACAGCTCCTACAATGAGCAGTTCTTC.

This chain uses TRBV9 with TRBJ2-7; 7 bases line up with TRBD2. Germline CDR1 and CDR2: SGDLS and YYNGEE. Trimming at V came to 0 bases and at J to 3 bases, leaving 9 bases not matched to a gene. The CDR3 spans 16 residues. The CDR3, as DNA: TGTGCCAGCAGCGTAGCCCCTCTAGGCGGGGGCTACGAGCAGTACTTC. Protein product: CASSVAPLGGGYEQYF.

The chain carries TRBV18 and TRBJ2-6, with 8 bases aligning to TRBD1. CDR1 is KGHSH, CDR2 LQKENI, per germline. Trimming removed 1 base from V and 0 bases from J; junction bases left unmatched: 5. This CDR3 comprises 18 residues. CDR3 protein: CASSPQGTGYSGANVLTF. Written as DNA, the CDR3 is TGTGCCAGCTCACCACAGGGGACAGGCTACTCTGGGGCCAACGTCCTGACTTTC. Looking up the rest from reference TRBV18 and TRBJ2-6 gives the full variable domain: NAGVMQNPRHLVRRRGQEARLRCSPMKGHSHVYWYRQLPEEGLKFMVYLQKENIIDESGMPKERFSAEFPKEGPSILRIQQVVRGDSAAYFCASSPQGTGYSGANVLTFGAGSRLTVL.

The J gene is TRBJ2-7, the V gene TRBV27; a weak D match, TRBD1 (6 bases). Trimming took off 5 bases at V and 3 bases at J, with 14 bases between the two ends. This CDR3 contains 14 residues. The germline CDR1 and CDR2 sequences are MNHEY and SMNVEV (reference sequence). Here the CDR3 DNA reads TGTGCCAGCAGTACCTCCGGACAGTTCTACGAGCAGTACTTC. Its protein is CASSTSGQFYEQYF.

This chain joins TRBV6-5 and TRBJ2-3; D not certain. The CDR3 is made up of 12 amino acids. Trimming stripped 4 bases from V and 3 bases from J, with 5 bases between. Germline loops: CDR1 MNHEY, CDR2 SVGAGI. The chain's CDR3 is CASSSTTDTQYF. The CDR3 DNA reads TGTGCCAGCAGTTCAACAACAGATACGCAGTATTTT.

This chain links TRBV5-4 with TRBJ2-5, with 11 bases identical to TRBD1. Germline trimming cut 2 bases from V and 13 bases from J; bases unmatched to any gene: 13. This CDR3 has 15 residues. CDR1 SGHNT and CDR2 YYREEE come from the germline V gene (reference sequence). This CDR3 reads CASSLGQGAGGAPYF. The CDR3 nucleotides read TGTGCCAGCAGCTTAGGACAGGGGGCAGGCGGGGCGCCGTACTTC.

V gene TRBV5-1 combines with J gene TRBJ1-5, with D hard to call. CDR1 and CDR2 from the germline V gene are SGHRS and YFSETQ. This CDR3 has 14 residues. Trimming stripped 2 bases from V and 2 bases from J, with 8 bases between. The CDR3 here is CASSLAAGNQPQHF. The CDR3 nucleotides read TGCGCCAGCAGCTTAGCGGCAGGCAATCAGCCCCAGCATTTT.